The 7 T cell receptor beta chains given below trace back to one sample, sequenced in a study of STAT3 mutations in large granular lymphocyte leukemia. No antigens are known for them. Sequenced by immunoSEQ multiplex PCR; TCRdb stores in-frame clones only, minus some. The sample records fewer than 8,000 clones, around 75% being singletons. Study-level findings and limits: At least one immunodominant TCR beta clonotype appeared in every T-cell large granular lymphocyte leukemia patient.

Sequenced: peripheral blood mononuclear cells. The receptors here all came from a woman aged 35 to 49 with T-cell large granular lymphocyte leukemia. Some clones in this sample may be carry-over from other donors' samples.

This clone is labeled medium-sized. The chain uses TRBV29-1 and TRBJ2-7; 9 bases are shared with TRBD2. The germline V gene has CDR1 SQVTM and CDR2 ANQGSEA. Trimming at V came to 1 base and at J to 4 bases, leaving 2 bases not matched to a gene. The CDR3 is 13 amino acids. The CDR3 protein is CSVEGGRDYEQYF. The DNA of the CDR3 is TGCAGCGTTGAAGGCGGGAGGGATTACGAGCAGTACTTC.

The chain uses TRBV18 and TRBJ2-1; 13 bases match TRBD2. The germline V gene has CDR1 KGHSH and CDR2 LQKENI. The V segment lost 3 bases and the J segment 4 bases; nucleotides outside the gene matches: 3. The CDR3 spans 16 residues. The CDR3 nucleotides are TGTGCCAGCTCACCGACTAGCGGGGGGACATACAATGAGCAGTTCTTC. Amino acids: CASSPTSGGTYNEQFF. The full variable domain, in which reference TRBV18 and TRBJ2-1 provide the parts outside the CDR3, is NAGVMQNPRHLVRRRGQEARLRCSPMKGHSHVYWYRQLPEEGLKFMVYLQKENIIDESGMPKERFSAEFPKEGPSILRIQQVVRGDSAAYFCASSPTSGGTYNEQFFGPGTRLTVL.

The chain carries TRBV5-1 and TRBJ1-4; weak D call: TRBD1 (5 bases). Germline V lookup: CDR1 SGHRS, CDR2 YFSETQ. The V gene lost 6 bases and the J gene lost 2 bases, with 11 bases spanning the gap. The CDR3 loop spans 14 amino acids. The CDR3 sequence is CASTSDSTNEKLFF. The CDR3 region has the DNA TGCGCCAGCACCTCCGACAGTACTAATGAAAAACTGTTTTTT.

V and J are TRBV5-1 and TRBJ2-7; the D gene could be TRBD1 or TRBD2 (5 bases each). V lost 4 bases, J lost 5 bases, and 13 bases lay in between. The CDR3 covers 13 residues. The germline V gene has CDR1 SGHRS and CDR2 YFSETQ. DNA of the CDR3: TGCGCCAGCAGCCGTGGGGGTTTGGACGAGCAGTACTTC. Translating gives CASSRGGLDEQYF.

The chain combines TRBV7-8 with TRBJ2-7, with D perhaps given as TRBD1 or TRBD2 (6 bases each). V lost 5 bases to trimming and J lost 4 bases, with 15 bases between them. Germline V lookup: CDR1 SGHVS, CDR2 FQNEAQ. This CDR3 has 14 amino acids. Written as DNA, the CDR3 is TGTGCCAGCAGCCCCCAGGGGAGCGGGTACGAGCAGTACTTC. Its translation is CASSPQGSGYEQYF.

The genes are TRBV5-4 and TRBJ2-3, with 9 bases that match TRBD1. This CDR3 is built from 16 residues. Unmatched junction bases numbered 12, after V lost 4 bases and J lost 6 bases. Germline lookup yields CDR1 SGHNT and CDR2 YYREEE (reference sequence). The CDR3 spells CASSPGMGQGLDTQYF. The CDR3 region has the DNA TGTGCCAGCAGCCCCGGAATGGGACAGGGCCTGGATACGCAGTATTTT.

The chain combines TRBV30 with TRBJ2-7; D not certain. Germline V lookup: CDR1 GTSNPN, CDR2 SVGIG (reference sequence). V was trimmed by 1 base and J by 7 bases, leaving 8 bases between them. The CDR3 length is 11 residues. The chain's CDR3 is CAWSAYAEQYF. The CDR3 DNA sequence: TGTGCCTGGAGTGCGTACGCGGAGCAGTACTTC.